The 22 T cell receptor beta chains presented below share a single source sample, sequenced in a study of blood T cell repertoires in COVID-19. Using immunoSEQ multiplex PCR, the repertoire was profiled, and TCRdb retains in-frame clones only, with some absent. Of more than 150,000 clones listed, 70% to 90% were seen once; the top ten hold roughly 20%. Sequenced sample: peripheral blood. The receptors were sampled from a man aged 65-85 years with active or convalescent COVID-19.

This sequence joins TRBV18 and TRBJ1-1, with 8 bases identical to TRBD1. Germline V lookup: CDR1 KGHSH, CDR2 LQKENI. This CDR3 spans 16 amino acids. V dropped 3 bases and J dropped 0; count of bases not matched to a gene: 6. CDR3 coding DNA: TGTGCCAGCTCACCGAGATGGACAGGGCTGAACACTGAAGCTTTCTTT. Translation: CASSPRWTGLNTEAFF.

The chain's CDR3 is CSVPQGLALGTQYF. CDR3 in DNA: TGCAGCGTGCCCCAAGGACTAGCATTAGGGACCCAGTACTTC. The chain joins TRBV29-1 to TRBJ2-5; TRBD2 matches 8 bases. Per the germline V gene, CDR1 is SQVTM and CDR2 is ANQGSEA. V shed 6 bases and J 7 bases; nucleotides not matched to a gene: 13. The CDR3 is 14 amino acids. Variable domain in full (rest from reference TRBV29-1 and TRBJ2-5): SAVISQKPSRDICQRGTSLTIQCQVDSQVTMMFWYRQQPGQSLTLIATANQGSEATYESGFVIDKFPISRPNLTFSTLTVSNMSPEDSSIYLCSVPQGLALGTQYFGPGTRLLVL.

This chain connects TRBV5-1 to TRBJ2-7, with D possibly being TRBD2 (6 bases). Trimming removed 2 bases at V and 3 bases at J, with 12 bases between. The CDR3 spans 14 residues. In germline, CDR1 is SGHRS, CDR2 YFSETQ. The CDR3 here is CASSFGGQFYEQYF. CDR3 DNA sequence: TGCGCCAGCAGCTTTGGAGGGCAGTTCTACGAGCAGTACTTC.

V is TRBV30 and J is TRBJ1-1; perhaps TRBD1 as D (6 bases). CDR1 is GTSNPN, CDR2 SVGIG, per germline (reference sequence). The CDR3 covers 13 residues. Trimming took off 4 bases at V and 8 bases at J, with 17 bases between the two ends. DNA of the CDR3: TGTGCCTGGACCCTAAAGGGGGGGTCAGAAGCTTTCTTT. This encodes CAWTLKGGSEAFF.

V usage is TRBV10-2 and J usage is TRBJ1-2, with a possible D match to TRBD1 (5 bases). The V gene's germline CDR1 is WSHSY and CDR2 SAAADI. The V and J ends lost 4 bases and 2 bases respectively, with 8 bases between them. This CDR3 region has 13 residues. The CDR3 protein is CASSGAGNYGYTF. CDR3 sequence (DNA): TGCGCCAGCAGTGGGGCAGGGAACTATGGCTACACCTTC.

Here the CDR3 reads CASHPSGAGGIQYF. The CDR3 DNA follows: TGTGCCAGTCATCCCTCGGGAGCGGGGGGCATTCAGTACTTC. The chain uses TRBV19 and TRBJ2-4, with 9 bases identical to TRBD2. Trimming at V came to 8 bases and at J to 9 bases, leaving 11 bases not matched to a gene. Germline V lookup: CDR1 LNHDA, CDR2 SQIVND (reference sequence). The CDR3 is 14 amino acids.

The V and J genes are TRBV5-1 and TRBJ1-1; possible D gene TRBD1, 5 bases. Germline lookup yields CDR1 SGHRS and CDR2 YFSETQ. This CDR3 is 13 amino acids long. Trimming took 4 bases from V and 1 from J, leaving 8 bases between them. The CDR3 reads CASSQQENTEAFF. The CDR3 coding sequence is TGCGCCAGCAGCCAACAGGAGAACACTGAAGCTTTCTTT.

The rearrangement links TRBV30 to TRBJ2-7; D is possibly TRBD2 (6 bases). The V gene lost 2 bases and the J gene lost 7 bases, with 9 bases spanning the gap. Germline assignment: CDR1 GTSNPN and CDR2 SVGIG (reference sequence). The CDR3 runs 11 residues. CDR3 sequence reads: CAWSWRGEQYF. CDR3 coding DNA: TGTGCCTGGAGTTGGAGGGGTGAGCAGTACTTC.

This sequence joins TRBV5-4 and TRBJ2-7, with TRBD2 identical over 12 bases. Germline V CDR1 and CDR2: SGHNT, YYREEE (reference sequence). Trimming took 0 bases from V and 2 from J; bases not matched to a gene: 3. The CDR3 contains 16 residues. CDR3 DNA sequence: TGTGCCAGCAGCTTGGGGACTAGCGGGGCTCCCTACGAGCAGTACTTC. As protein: CASSLGTSGAPYEQYF.

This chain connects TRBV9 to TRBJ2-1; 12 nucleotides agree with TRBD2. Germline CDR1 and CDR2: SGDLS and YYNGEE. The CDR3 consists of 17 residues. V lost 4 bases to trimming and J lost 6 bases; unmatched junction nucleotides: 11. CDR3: CASSPRLAGELGNEQFF. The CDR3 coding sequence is TGTGCCAGCAGCCCCAGACTAGCGGGAGAACTTGGCAATGAGCAGTTCTTC. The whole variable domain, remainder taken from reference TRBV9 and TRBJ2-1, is DSGVTQTPKHLITATGQRVTLRCSPRSGDLSVYWYQQSLDQGLQFLIQYYNGEERAKGNILERFSAQQFPDLHSELNLSSLELGDSALYFCASSPRLAGELGNEQFFGPGTRLTVL.

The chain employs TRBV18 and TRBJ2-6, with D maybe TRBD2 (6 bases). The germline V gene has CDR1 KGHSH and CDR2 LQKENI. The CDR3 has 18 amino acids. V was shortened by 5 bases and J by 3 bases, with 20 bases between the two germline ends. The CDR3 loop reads CASSTLLEGQGGANVLTF. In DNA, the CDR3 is TGTGCCAGCTCAACCCTGTTGGAGGGGCAGGGTGGGGCCAACGTCCTGACTTTC. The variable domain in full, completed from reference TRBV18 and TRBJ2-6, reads NAGVMQNPRHLVRRRGQEARLRCSPMKGHSHVYWYRQLPEEGLKFMVYLQKENIIDESGMPKERFSAEFPKEGPSILRIQQVVRGDSAAYFCASSTLLEGQGGANVLTFGAGSRLTVL.

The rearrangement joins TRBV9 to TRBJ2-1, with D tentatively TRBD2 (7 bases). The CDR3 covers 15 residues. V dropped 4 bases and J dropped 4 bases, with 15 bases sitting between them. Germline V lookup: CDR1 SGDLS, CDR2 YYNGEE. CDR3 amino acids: CASSPTGGRYNEQFF. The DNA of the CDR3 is TGTGCCAGCAGCCCCACCGGGGGGCGTTACAATGAGCAGTTCTTC. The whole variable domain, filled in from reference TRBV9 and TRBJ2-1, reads DSGVTQTPKHLITATGQRVTLRCSPRSGDLSVYWYQQSLDQGLQFLIQYYNGEERAKGNILERFSAQQFPDLHSELNLSSLELGDSALYFCASSPTGGRYNEQFFGPGTRLTVL.

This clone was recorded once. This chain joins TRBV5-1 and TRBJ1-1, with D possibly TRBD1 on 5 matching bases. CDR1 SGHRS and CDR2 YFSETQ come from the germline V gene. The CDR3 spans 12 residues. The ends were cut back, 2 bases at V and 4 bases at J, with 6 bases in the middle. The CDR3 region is CASSFQGTEAFF. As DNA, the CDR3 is TGCGCCAGCAGCTTTCAGGGCACTGAAGCTTTCTTT.

CDR3: CASSPPGQGAGELFF. CDR3 in DNA: TGTGCCAGCTCACCACCGGGCCAGGGTGCCGGGGAGCTGTTTTTT. This chain connects TRBV18 to TRBJ2-2, with a weak D call TRBD1 (5 bases). CDR1 is KGHSH and CDR2 is LQKENI in the germline V gene. The CDR3 is 15 amino acids. Trimming stripped 0 bases from V and 6 bases from J, with 11 bases between.

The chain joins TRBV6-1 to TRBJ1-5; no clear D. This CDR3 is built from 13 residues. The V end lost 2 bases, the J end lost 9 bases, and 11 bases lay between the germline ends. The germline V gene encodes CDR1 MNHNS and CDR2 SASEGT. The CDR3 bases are TGTGCCAGCAGTGAATTGGGCCATTGGCCCCAGCATTTT. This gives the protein CASSELGHWPQHF.

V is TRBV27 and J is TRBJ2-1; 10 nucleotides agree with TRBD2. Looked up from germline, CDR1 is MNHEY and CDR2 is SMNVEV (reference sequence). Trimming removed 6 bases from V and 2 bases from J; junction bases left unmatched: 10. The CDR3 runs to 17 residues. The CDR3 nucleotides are TGTGCCAGCAGGAGGGCTCTAGCGGGAGCCGCCTACAATGAGCAGTTCTTC. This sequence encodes CASRRALAGAAYNEQFF.

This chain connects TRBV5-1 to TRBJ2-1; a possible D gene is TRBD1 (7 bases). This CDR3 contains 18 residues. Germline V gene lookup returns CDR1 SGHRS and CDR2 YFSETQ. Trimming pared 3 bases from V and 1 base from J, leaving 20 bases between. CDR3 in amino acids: CASSSGAGGFGSYNEQFF. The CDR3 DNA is TGCGCCAGCAGCTCGGGGGCAGGGGGGTTTGGGTCCTACAATGAGCAGTTCTTC.

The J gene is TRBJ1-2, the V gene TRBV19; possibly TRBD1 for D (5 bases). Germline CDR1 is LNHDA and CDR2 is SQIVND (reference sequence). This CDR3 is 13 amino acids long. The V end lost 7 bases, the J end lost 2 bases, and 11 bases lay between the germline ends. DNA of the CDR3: TGTGCCAGTATGACAGCGAAAAACTATGGCTACACCTTC. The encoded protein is CASMTAKNYGYTF.

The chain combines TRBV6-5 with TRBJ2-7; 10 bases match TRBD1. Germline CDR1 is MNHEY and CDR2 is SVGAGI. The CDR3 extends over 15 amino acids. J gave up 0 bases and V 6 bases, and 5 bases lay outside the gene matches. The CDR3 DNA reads TGTGCCAGCAGCCTCCGGGACAGGGGCTCCTACGAGCAGTACTTC. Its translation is CASSLRDRGSYEQYF.

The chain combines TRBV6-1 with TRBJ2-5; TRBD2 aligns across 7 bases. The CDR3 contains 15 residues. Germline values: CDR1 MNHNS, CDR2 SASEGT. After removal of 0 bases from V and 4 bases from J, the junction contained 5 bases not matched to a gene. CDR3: CASSEAGGRGETQYF. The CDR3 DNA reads TGTGCCAGCAGTGAAGCCGGGGGGAGGGGAGAGACCCAGTACTTC.

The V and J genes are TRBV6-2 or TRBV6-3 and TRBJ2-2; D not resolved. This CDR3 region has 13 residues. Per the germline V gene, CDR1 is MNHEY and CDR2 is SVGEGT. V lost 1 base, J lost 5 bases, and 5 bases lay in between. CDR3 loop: CASSYWATGELFF. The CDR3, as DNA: TGTGCCAGCAGTTACTGGGCGACCGGGGAGCTGTTTTTT.

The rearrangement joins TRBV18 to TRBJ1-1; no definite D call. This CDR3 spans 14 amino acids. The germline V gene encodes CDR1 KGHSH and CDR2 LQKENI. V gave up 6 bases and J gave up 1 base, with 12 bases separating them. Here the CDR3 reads CASSIDETNTEAFF. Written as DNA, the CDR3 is TGTGCCAGCTCTATAGATGAAACGAACACTGAAGCTTTCTTT.